This is a list of T cell receptor beta chains from one sample in a study of CD8 T cells in Susac syndrome. One entry per CDR3 protein results from TCRdb running MiXCR on the immunoSEQ multiplex PCR reads. The table includes approximately 210,000 distinct CDR3 sequences, around 93% detected once. Material for sequencing was CD4+ T cells from PBMCs. These receptors all stem from a human donor with Susac syndrome. The CDR3 runs from the conserved cysteine through the conserved F or W. The order of the fields is clone size, V gene, J gene, D gene, CDR3 length, CDR3 DNA, CDR3 protein. The D gene is left open where the match is weak. Not every row has a clone size; where given, it reads once, few, many or a size class.

-	TRBV9	TRBJ1-1	TRBD1	14	TGTGCCAGCAGCCCAGGGACAGCCTCCACTGAAGCTTTCTTT	CASSPGTASTEAFF
-	TRBV3-1	TRBJ2-7	-	13	TGTGCCAGCAGCCGGGCGTTGGGTGACGAGCAGTACTTC	CASSRALGDEQYF
-	TRBV19	TRBJ2-1	-	14	TGTGCCAGTGGAGGTGGGGGGTTAGGCGATGAGCAGTTCTTC	CASGGGGLGDEQFF
once	TRBV24-1	TRBJ1-1	TRBD1	14	TGTGCCACCAGTGAGTCCAGGGGGCCCACTGAAGCTTTCTTT	CATSESRGPTEAFF
-	TRBV28	TRBJ2-7	TRBD2	16	TGTGCCAGCATCCCCGGGCGGGGGGGCCAGAGGTACGAGCAGTACTTC	CASIPGRGGQRYEQYF
once	TRBV20-1	TRBJ1-6	-	13	TGCAGTGCTAGAGCACCTATAGATTCACCCCTCCACTTT	CSARAPIDSPLHF
-	TRBV7-3	TRBJ1-2	TRBD1	16	TGTGCCAGCAGCTCCTCTGGACAGGGAGGGAACTATGGCTACACCTTC	CASSSSGQGGNYGYTF
-	TRBV4-3	TRBJ1-2	-	14	TGCGCCAGCAGCCAAGGGCCGGGGGAGGGCGGCTACACCTTC	CASSQGPGEGGYTF
-	TRBV20-1	TRBJ2-7	-	15	TGCAGTGCTAGAGAGACTTTAGCGGTCCCCTACGAGCAGTACTTC	CSARETLAVPYEQYF
-	TRBV11-2	TRBJ2-3	-	17	TGTGCCAGCAGCTTAGGGGTGGACATCGGGGTTGCAGATACGCAGTATTTT	CASSLGVDIGVADTQYF
-	TRBV20-1	TRBJ1-2	-	14	TGCAGTGCTAACTCCGCCTCAGAGGCCCATGGCTACACCTTC	CSANSASEAHGYTF
once	TRBV2	TRBJ2-2	-	16	TGTGCCAGCAGTGAGAACCAGCCGGGACAAACCGGGGAGCTGTTTTTT	CASSENQPGQTGELFF
once	TRBV7-8	TRBJ1-2	TRBD1	16	TGTGCCAGCAGCAAAATTACCGGGACAGCTAACTATGGCTACACCTTC	CASSKITGTANYGYTF
-	TRBV7-2	TRBJ1-5	-	13	TGTGCCAGCAGCTCAGGGCCCAATCAGCCCCAGCATTTT	CASSSGPNQPQHF
-	TRBV20-1	TRBJ2-7	-	11	TGCAGTCTCCTCCAACGTTACGAGCAGTACTTC	CSLLQRYEQYF
-	TRBV28	TRBJ2-7	-	14	TGTGCCAGCAGAACGCCAGGGCCCCCCTACGAGCAGTACTTC	CASRTPGPPYEQYF
-	TRBV9	TRBJ2-6	-	14	TGTGCCAGCAGCAAAACGCCGGGGGCCAACGTCCTGACTTTC	CASSKTPGANVLTF
-	TRBV30	TRBJ1-1	-	11	TGTGCCTGGAGTCCGGGTACTGAAGCTTTCTTT	CAWSPGTEAFF
-	TRBV10-3	TRBJ1-1	TRBD1	15	TGTGCCATCAGGAGGACAGGTGGACCGAACACTGAAGCTTTCTTT	CAIRRTGGPNTEAFF
-	TRBV6-1	TRBJ1-5	-	11	TGTGCCAGCAGTGAAAGTCAGCCCCAGCATTTT	CASSESQPQHF
few	TRBV28	TRBJ2-1	TRBD1	15	TGTGCCAGCAGTTTAACAGGGGCCACCTACAATGAGCAGTTCTTC	CASSLTGATYNEQFF
-	TRBV29-1	TRBJ1-1	-	13	TGCAGCGTTACCCGATTACAAGGCACTGAAGCTTTCTTT	CSVTRLQGTEAFF
-	TRBV27	TRBJ2-7	-	15	TGTGCCAGCAGTCCCGACACAAGCCCAGCCTACGAGCAGTACTTC	CASSPDTSPAYEQYF